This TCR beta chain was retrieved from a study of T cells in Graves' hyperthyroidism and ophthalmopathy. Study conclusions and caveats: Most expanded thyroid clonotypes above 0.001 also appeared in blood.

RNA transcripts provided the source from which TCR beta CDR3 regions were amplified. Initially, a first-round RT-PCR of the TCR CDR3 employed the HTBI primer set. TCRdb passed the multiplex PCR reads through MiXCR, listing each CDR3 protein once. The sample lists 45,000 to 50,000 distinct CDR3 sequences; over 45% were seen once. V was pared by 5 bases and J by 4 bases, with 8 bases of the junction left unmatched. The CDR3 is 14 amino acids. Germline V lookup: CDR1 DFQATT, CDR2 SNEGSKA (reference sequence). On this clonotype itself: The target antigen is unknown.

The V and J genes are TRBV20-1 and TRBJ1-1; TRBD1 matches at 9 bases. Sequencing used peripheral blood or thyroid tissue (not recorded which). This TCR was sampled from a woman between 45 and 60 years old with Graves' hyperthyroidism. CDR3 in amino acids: CSASPGQGITEAFF. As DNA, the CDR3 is TGCAGTGCTTCCCCAGGACAGGGGATCACTGAAGCTTTCTTT.